The source of this TCR beta chain is a study of blood T cell repertoires in COVID-19. Overall study context: Some COVID-19 samples were acute and others convalescent; all came from the United States, Italy and Spain. In each case, the material was cDNA or gDNA derived from T cells, B-cell-depleted T cells, or PBMCs.

Followed over time, Seattle patients had been enrolled while infection was active. As processed by the authors: Amplification of reference gene primers was used by the study to estimate nucleated cell counts. TCRdb's table, derived via immunoSEQ multiplex PCR, lists solely in-frame clones and lacks some. V and J calls plus clone size are reproduced from that table; the DNA served to infer D and trimming. The table shows roughly 160,000 clones, with approximately 91% occurring only once. The length of the CDR3 is 15 residues. Germline loops: CDR1 LGHDT, CDR2 YNNKEL (reference sequence). V lost 0 bases and J lost 7, with 16 bases in between.

This receptor was obtained from a man younger than 35 with COVID-19, enrolled during active disease. The sequencing sample was made of peripheral blood. The V gene is TRBV3-1 (or the pseudogene TRBV3-2), the J gene TRBJ2-7; perhaps TRBD1 as D (5 bases). DNA of the CDR3: TGTGCCAGCAGCCAAGATTGGGGCGCGGAAGAGGAGCAGTACTTC. This gives the protein CASSQDWGAEEEQYF.